The clone carrying this T cell receptor (beta chain) was observed many times. Its antigen is unidentified. The CDR3 regions of TCR beta were amplified from RNA transcripts. Carried out on the TCR CDR3, a first-round RT-PCR used the HTBI primer set. From the multiplex PCR reads, TCRdb called clonotypes with MiXCR, one entry per CDR3 protein. This table has 500,000 to 550,000 distinct CDR3 sequences, 15% to 20% appearing once. This sample is part of a study of T cells in Graves' hyperthyroidism and ophthalmopathy. General observations from the study: Ophthalmopathy was distinguished from stable hyperthyroidism by 13 V-J signatures. Model-based prediction identified ophthalmopathy a median 6.5 months prior to its onset.

The study included ophthalmopathy patients with Clinical Activity Score at least 3, NOSPECS grade at least 4 and duration under 3 months. The sample was blood. This receptor was taken from a man in his forties with Graves' ophthalmopathy.

The CDR3 reads CASSELGNFNEQFF. The CDR3, as DNA: TGTGCCAGCAGTGAACTCGGGAATTTCAATGAGCAGTTCTTC. V gene TRBV6-1 combines with J gene TRBJ2-1, with D perhaps matching TRBD2 (5 bases). Germline CDR1 MNHNS, CDR2 SASEGT. CDR3 length: 14 amino acids. Deletions cut 2 bases from V and 6 bases from J, with 11 bases between.